The 13 T cell receptor beta chains below all came from one sample that was sequenced in a study of T cells in women clearing cervical HPV infection. The data were produced by immunoSEQ multiplex PCR, yet TCRdb's version contains in-frame clones alone and is incomplete. This sample's table reports about 20,000 clones. Sequencing used blood buffy coat. Receptors originate from a woman aged 18 to 69 with a cervical HPV16 infection that either progressed to CIN3+ or cleared (not recorded which).

Regarding this clone: The read stops 3 residues short of the end of the CDR3; the missing end is completed from the germline J gene. The gene calls are TRBV5-6 and TRBJ2-5; D is uncertain. The CDR3 is 13 amino acids. Trimming left V 1 base short and J 5 bases short, with 9 bases between. Germline assignment: CDR1 SGHDT and CDR2 YYEEEE. The CDR3 bases that were read are TGTGCCAGCAGCTTGCGTAGTTGGGAGACC. Its translation is CASSLRSWET. From start to end, the CDR3 is CASSLRSWETQYF.

Worth noting for this clone: Sequence at one end of the junction differs from germline and may be a read error. With the read ending 3 residues before the CDR3 end, the germline J gene is used to fill in that end. The rearrangement uses TRBV4-2 and TRBJ2-2; 7 nucleotides align to TRBD1. Germline lookup yields CDR1 LGHNA and CDR2 YNFKEQ. CDR3 length: 15 amino acids. The sequenced CDR3 bases are TGCGCCAGCAGCCAAACCGGGACAGTAAATGAAAAG. It encodes CASSQTGTVNEK. The full CDR3 protein is CASSQTGTVNEKLFF.

In regard to this clone: The read gets to within 3 residues of the CDR3 end, and the germline J gene fills in the rest. The genes are TRBV5-1 and TRBJ1-1; perhaps TRBD1 as D (6 bases). V was clipped by 1 base and J by 5 bases, with 9 bases between them. This CDR3 has 13 amino acids. CDR1 and CDR2 from the germline V gene are SGHRS and YFSETQ. CDR3 sequence: CASSLYRETEAFF. The covered CDR3 bases are TGCGCCAGCAGCTTGTACAGGGAGACTGAA.

Remarks on this clone: The read terminates 3 residues before the CDR3 end, so the remaining end is supplied by the germline J gene. The chain has TRBV5-4 and TRBJ2-5; D is unclear. Germline CDR1 and CDR2: SGHNT and YYREEE (reference sequence). V lost 0 bases and J 0 bases, leaving 6 bases between the germline ends. This CDR3 has 14 amino acids. CDR3: CASSLAPYQETQYF. The DNA read from the CDR3 is TGTGCCAGCAGCTTGGCCCCTTACCAAGAGACC.

Worth noting for this clone: The missing CDR3 end, 3 residues past where the read stops, is filled in from the germline J gene. The V and J genes are TRBV4-2 and TRBJ2-3, with TRBD2 as a possible D gene (5 bases). V lost 1 base to trimming and J lost 2 bases, with 13 bases between them. This CDR3 spans 16 amino acids. Germline CDR1 reads LGHNA; CDR2 reads YNFKEQ. The CDR3 sequence is CASSQGGSGYTDTQYF. CDR3 DNA (partial): TGTGCCAGCAGCCAAGGAGGCAGCGGATACACAGATACG.

Concerning this clone itself: The CDR3 end lies 3 residues beyond the end of the read and is filled in from the germline J gene. J is TRBJ1-1 and V is TRBV6-1; no firm D call. The CDR3 is 14 amino acids. The ends were cut back, 0 bases at V and 6 bases at J, with 11 bases in the middle. Germline V gene data show CDR1 as MNHNS and CDR2 as SASEGT. Here the CDR3 reads CASSEARFLAEAFF. Partial CDR3 DNA: TGTGCCAGCAGTGAAGCCCGGTTCCTCGCTGAA.

In regard to this clone: With the read ending 3 residues before the CDR3 end, the germline J gene is used to fill in that end. This chain connects TRBV7-9 to TRBJ2-7; D may be TRBD2 (6 bases). V gave up 3 bases and J gave up 3 bases, with 9 bases separating them. Germline values: CDR1 SEHNR, CDR2 FQNEAQ (reference sequence). This CDR3 spans 13 amino acids. Partial CDR3 DNA: TGTGCCAGCAGCTTTCCGGGGGTCTACGAG. Protein sequence: CASSFPGVYE. The full CDR3 reads CASSFPGVYEQYF.

For this clone: The read finishes 3 residues shy of the CDR3 end, and the germline J gene is used to complete it. V gene TRBV6-2 or TRBV6-3 combines with J gene TRBJ1-1; the D is unclear. CDR1 is MNHEY and CDR2 is SVGEGT in the germline V gene. The ends were cut back, 7 bases at V and 4 bases at J, with 13 bases in the middle. CDR3 length: 13 amino acids. The sequenced CDR3 bases are TGTGCCAGCACCAACTCGGTCGGCACTGAA. Amino acids: CASTNSVGTE. In full, the CDR3 is CASTNSVGTEAFF.

The sequenced CDR3 bases are TGCAGTGCTAGTCCGGGGGGCAATCAGCCC. It codes for CSASPGGNQP. The complete CDR3 sequence is CSASPGGNQPQHF. The rearrangement uses TRBV20-1 and TRBJ1-5; the D gene is possibly TRBD1 (5 bases). The CDR3 is cut off 3 residues early in the read; its end comes from the germline J gene. The CDR3 has 13 amino acids. From germline, CDR1 is DFQATT and CDR2 SNEGSKA (reference sequence). The V gene lost 3 bases and the J gene lost 2 bases, with 8 bases spanning the gap.

Details on this clone: The CDR3 is cut off 3 residues early in the read; its end comes from the germline J gene. The genes are TRBV7-2 and TRBJ1-1, with D possibly matching TRBD1 (6 bases). The CDR3 covers 15 residues. From germline, CDR1 is SGHTA and CDR2 FQGNSA. CDR3 protein: CASSLLAGAYNEAFF. Incomplete CDR3 DNA: TGTGCCAGCAGCCTACTAGCGGGGGCCTACAATGAG. The full variable domain, with the rest looked up from reference TRBV7-2 and TRBJ1-1, is GAGVSQSPSNKVTEKGKDVELRCDPISGHTALYWYRQSLGQGLEFLIYFQGNSAPDKSGLPSDRFSAERTGGSVSTLTIQRTQQEDSAVYLCASSLLAGAYNEAFFGQGTRLTVV.

About this clone itself: The CDR3 end is not reached by the read, which stops 3 residues before it; the germline J gene fills it in. J is TRBJ1-2 and V is TRBV5-1; the D is unclear. CDR3 length: 15 amino acids. The V end lost 3 bases, the J end lost 5 bases, and 17 bases lay between the germline ends. Germline CDR1 SGHRS, CDR2 YFSETQ. CDR3 amino acids: CASSSQDGGLYGYTF. CDR3 DNA (partial): TGCGCCAGCAGCTCTCAGGATGGAGGGCTGTATGGC.

CDR3 sequence reads: CSAREPRQGAHGYTF. The sequenced CDR3 bases are TGCAGTGCTAGAGAGCCTCGACAAGGGGCGCATGGC. The genes are TRBV20-1 and TRBJ1-2, with a possible D match to TRBD1 (5 bases). With the read ending 3 residues before the CDR3 end, the germline J gene is used to fill in that end. CDR1 and CDR2 from the germline V gene are DFQATT and SNEGSKA (reference sequence). The V end was cut by 0 bases, the J end by 6 bases, with 17 bases between. This CDR3 has 15 residues.

With respect to this clone: The sequenced fragment ends 3 residues before the CDR3 boundary, so the rest is inferred from the germline J gene. The chain has TRBV11-1 and TRBJ2-3; the match to TRBD1 covers 9 bases. V was clipped by 3 bases and J by 3 bases; unmatched bases: 4. The germline V gene has CDR1 SGHAT and CDR2 FQDESV (reference sequence). CDR3 size: 15 residues. The part of the CDR3 DNA that was read is TGTGCCAGCAGCTTGGGGACAGGGAAAACAGATACG. Its protein is CASSLGTGKTDT. The full CDR3 protein is CASSLGTGKTDTQYF.